This TCR beta chain was identified in a study of blood T cell repertoires in COVID-19. CDR3 length: 17 residues. CDR1 and CDR2 (germline): SQVTM, ANQGSEA. Trimming left V 6 bases short and J 2 bases short, with 26 bases between. In the original analysis: Reference gene primer amplification gave estimated nucleated cell counts. Some clones are missing from TCRdb's copy, which holds only in-frame ones; the method was immunoSEQ multiplex PCR. The V and J calls and clone size are taken from that table; D and trimming were inferred from the DNA. The sample lists approximately 470,000 clones, around 87% occurring once. Assignments of participants to cohorts depended upon their own reported clinical history. Recovered Cohort 3 donors showed two negative PCRs, clearance, or symptom resolution.

The clonotype was recovered from a woman younger than 30 who had recovered from COVID-19. The chain employs TRBV29-1 and TRBJ2-7; D is possibly TRBD1 (6 bases). Sequences were obtained from PBMCs or T cells enriched from blood (not recorded which). The CDR3 loop is CSVHGVGGPQQPYEQYF. CDR3 DNA: TGCAGCGTCCATGGGGTAGGGGGTCCTCAACAACCCTACGAGCAGTACTTC.